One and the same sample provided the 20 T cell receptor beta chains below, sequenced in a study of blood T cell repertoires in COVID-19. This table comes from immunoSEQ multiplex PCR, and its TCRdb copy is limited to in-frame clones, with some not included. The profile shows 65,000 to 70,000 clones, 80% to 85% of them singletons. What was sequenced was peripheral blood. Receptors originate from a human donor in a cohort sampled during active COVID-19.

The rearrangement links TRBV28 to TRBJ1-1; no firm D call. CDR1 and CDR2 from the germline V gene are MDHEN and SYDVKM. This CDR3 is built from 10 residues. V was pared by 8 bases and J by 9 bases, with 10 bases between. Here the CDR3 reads CASEGPQAFF. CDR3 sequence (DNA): TGTGCCAGCGAGGGTCCCCAAGCTTTCTTT.

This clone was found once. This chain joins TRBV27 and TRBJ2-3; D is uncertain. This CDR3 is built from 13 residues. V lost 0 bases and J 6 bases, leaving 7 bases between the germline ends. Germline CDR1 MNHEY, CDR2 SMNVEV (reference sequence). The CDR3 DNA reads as TGTGCCAGCAGTTTATCCCAGTTCGATACGCAGTATTTT. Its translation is CASSLSQFDTQYF.

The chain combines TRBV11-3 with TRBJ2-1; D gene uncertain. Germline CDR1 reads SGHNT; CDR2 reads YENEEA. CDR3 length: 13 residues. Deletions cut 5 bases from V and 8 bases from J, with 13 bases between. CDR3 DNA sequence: TGTGCCAGCAGCCCTACCGCGTTGCATGAGCAGTTCTTC. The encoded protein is CASSPTALHEQFF.

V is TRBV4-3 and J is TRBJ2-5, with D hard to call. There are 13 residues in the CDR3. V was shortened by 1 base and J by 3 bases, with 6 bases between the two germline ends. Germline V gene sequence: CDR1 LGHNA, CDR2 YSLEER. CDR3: CASSQGLKETQYF. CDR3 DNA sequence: TGCGCCAGCAGCCAAGGACTGAAAGAGACCCAGTACTTC.

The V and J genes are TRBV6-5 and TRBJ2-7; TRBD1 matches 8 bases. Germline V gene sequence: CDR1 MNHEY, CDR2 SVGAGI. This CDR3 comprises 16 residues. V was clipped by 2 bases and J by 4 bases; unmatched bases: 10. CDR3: CASSYDRGSRAYEQYF. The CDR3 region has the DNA TGTGCCAGCAGTTACGACAGGGGAAGTAGAGCTTACGAGCAGTACTTC.

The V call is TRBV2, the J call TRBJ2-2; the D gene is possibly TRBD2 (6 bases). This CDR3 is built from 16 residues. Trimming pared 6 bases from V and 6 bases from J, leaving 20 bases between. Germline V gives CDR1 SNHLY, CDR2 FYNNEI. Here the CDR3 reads CASRRGYSGVPGELFF. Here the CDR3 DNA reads TGTGCCAGCAGGAGGGGTTATTCGGGGGTCCCCGGGGAGCTGTTTTTT.

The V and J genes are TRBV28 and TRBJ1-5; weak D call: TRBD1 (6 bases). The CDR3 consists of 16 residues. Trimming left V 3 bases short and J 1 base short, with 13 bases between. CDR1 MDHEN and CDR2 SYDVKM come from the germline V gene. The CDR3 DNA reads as TGTGCCAGCAGTTTCCGGGGGGCGGTAAGCAATCAGCCCCAGCATTTT. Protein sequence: CASSFRGAVSNQPQHF.

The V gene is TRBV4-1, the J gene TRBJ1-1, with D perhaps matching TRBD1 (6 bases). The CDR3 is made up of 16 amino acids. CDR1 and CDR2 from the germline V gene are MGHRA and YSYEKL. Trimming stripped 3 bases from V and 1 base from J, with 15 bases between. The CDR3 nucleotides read TGCGCCAGCAGCCAGGCAACAGGGTTGGGGAACACTGAAGCTTTCTTT. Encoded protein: CASSQATGLGNTEAFF.

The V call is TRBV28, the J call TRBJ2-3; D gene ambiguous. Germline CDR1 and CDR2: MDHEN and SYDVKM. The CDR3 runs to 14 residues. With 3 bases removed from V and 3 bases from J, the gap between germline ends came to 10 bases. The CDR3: CASSLSQFTDTQYF. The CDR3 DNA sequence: TGTGCCAGCAGTTTGTCCCAGTTTACAGATACGCAGTATTTT.

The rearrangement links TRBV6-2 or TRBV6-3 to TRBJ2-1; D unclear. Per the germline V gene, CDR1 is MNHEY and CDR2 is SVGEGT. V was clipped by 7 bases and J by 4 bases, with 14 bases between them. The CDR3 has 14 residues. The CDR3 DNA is TGTGCCAGCACCCCGAGGCAGATTTACAATGAGCAGTTCTTC. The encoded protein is CASTPRQIYNEQFF.

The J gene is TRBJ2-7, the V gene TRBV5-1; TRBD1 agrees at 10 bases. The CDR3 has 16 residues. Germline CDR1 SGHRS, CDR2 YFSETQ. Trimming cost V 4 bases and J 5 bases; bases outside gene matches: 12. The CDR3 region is CASSPVAGTGVDEQYF. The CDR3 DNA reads TGCGCCAGCAGCCCGGTCGCCGGGACAGGGGTTGACGAGCAGTACTTC.

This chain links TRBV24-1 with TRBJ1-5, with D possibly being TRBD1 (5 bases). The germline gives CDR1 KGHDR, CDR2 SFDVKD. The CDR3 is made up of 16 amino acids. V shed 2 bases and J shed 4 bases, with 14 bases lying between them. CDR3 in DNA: TGTGCCACCAGTGATTCCCTTTCGGGGGAAAATCAGCCCCAGCATTTT. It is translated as CATSDSLSGENQPQHF.

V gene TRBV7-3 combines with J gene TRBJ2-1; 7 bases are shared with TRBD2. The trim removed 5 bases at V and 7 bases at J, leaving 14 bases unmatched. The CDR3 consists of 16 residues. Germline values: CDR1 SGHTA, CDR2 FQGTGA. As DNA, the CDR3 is TGTGCCAGCAGCCCCCCTCTAGCTAGCGGTACTAATGAGCAGTTCTTC. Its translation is CASSPPLASGTNEQFF.

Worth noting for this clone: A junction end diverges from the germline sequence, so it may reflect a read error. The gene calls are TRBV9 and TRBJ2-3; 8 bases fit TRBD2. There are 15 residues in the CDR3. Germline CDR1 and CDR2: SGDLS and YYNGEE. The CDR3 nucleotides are TGTGCCACCAGCACAACGGGAGGGGCCACAGATACGCAGTATTTT. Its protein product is CATSTTGGATDTQYF. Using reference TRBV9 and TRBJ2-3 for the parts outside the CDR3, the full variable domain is DSGVTQTPKHLITATGQRVTLRCSPRSGDLSVYWYQQSLDQGLQFLIQYYNGEERAKGNILERFSAQQFPDLHSELNLSSLELGDSALYFCATSTTGGATDTQYFGPGTRLTVL.

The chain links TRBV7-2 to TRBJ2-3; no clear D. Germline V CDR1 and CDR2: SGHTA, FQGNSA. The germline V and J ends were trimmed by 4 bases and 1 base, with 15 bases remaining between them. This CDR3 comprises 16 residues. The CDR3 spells CASSSIDSAGTDTQYF. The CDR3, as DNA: TGTGCCAGCAGCTCCATTGACTCTGCTGGCACAGATACGCAGTATTTT.

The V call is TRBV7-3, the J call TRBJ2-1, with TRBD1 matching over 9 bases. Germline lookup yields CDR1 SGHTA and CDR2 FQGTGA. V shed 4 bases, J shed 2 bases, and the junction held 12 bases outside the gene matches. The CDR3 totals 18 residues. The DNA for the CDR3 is TGTGCCAGCAGCTCCCTCGGGACAGGGTCTCCCCCCTACAATGAGCAGTTCTTC. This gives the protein CASSSLGTGSPPYNEQFF.

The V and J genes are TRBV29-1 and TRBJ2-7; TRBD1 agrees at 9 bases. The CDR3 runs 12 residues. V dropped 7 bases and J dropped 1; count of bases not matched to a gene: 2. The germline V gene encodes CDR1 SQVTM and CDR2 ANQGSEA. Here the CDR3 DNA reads TGCAGCGCCGGGACAGGGTCCTACGAGCAGTACTTC. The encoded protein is CSAGTGSYEQYF.

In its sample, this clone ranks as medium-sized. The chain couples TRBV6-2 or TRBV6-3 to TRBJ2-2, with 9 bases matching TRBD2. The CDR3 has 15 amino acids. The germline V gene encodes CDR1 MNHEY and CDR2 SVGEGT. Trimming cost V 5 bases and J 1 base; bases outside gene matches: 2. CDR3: CASSPTSGNTGELFF. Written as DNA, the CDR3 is TGTGCCAGCAGTCCGACTAGCGGGAACACCGGGGAGCTGTTTTTT.

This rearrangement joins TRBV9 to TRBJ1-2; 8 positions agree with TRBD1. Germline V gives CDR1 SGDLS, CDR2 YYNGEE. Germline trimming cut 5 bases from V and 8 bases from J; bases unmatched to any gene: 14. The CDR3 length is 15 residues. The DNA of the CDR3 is TGTGCCAGCAGTGCTCTCAGGGGGCGAATGGAGGGCTACACCTTC. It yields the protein CASSALRGRMEGYTF.

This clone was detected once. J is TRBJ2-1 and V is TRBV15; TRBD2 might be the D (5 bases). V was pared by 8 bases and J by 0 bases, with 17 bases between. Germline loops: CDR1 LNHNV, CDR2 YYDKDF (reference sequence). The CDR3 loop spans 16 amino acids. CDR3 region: CATSLRAVSSYNEQFF. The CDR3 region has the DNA TGTGCCACCTCGCTCCGAGCGGTGAGCTCCTACAATGAGCAGTTCTTC.